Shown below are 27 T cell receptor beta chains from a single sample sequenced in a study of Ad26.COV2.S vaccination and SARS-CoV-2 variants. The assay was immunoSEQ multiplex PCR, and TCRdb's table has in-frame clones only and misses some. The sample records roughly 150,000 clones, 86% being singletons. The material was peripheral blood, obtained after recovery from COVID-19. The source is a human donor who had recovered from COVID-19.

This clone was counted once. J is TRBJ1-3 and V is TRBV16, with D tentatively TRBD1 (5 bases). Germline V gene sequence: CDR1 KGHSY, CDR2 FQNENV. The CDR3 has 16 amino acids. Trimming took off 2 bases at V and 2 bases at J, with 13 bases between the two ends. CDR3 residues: CASSQQQGLAGNTIYF. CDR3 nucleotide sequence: TGTGCCAGCAGCCAACAGCAGGGACTAGCTGGAAACACCATATATTTT.

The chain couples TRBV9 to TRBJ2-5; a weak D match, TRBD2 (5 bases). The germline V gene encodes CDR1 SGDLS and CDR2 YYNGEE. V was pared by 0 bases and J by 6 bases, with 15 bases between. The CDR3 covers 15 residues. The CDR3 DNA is TGTGCCAGCAGCGTAGAAGGCGGGTCGATGAAGACCCAGTACTTC. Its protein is CASSVEGGSMKTQYF.

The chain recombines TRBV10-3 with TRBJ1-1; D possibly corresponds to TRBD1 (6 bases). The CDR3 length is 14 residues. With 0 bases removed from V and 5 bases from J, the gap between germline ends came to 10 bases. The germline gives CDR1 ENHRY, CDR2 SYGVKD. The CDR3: CAISESGGWTEAFF. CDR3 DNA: TGTGCCATCAGTGAGTCGGGGGGCTGGACTGAAGCTTTCTTT.

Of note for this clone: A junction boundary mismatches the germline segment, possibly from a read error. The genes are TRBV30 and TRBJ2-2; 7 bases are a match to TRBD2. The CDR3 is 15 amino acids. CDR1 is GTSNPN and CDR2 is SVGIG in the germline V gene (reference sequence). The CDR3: CARSRGRQHTGELFF. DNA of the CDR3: TGTGCCCGGAGCCGCGGGAGACAGCACACCGGGGAGCTGTTTTTT. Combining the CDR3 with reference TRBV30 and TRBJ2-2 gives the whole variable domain SQTIHQWPATLVQPVGSPLSLECTVEGTSNPNLYWYRQAAGRGLQLLFYSVGIGQISSEVPQNLSASRPQDRQFILSSKKLLLSDSGFYLCARSRGRQHTGELFFGEGSRLTVL.

CDR3 sequence reads: CASSQGVSGNTIYF. CDR3 nucleotides: TGTGCCAGCAGCCAGGGGGTTTCTGGAAACACCATATATTTT. The rearrangement uses TRBV6-5 and TRBJ1-3; TRBD1 aligns across 7 bases. The CDR3 is 14 amino acids. CDR1 is MNHEY, CDR2 SVGAGI, per germline. Trimming took 6 bases from V and 1 from J; bases not matched to a gene: 3.

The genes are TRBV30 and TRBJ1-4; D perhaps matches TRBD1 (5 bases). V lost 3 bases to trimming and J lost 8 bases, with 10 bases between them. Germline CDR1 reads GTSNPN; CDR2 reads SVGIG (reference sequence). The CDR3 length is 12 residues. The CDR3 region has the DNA TGTGCCTGGAGGGGGAGGACAGAAAAACTGTTTTTT. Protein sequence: CAWRGRTEKLFF.

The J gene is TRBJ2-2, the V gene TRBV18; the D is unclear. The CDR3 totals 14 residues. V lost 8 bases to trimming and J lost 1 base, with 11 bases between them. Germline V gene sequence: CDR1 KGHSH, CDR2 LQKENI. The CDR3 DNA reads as TGTGCCAGCCGAAACTCAGGGAACACCGGGGAGCTGTTTTTT. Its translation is CASRNSGNTGELFF.

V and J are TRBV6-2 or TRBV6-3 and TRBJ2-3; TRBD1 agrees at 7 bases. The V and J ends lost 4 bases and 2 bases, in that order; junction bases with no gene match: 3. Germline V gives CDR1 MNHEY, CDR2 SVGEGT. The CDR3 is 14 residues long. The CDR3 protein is CASSSDRLTDTQYF. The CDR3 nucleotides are TGTGCCAGCAGTTCGGACAGGCTCACAGATACGCAGTATTTT.

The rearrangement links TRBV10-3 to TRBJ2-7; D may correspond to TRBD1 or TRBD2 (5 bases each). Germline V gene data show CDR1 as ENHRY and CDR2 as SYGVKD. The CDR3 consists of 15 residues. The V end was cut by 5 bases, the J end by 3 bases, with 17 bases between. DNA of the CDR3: TGTGCCATCAGTTACTCCGGGACGGGGATCTACGAGCAGTACTTC. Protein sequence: CAISYSGTGIYEQYF.

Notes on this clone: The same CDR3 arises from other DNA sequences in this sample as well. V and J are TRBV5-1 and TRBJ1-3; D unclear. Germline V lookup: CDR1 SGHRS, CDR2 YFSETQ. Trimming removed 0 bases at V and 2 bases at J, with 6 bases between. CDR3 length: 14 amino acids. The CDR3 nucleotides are TGCGCCAGCAGCTTGGAAGGGACTGGAAACACCATATATTTT. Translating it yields CASSLEGTGNTIYF. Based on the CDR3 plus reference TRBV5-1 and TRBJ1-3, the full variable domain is KAGVTQTPRYLIKTRGQQVTLSCSPISGHRSVSWYQQTPGQGLQFLFEYFSETQRNKGNFPGRFSGRQFSNSRSEMNVSTLELGDSALYLCASSLEGTGNTIYFGEGSWLTVV.

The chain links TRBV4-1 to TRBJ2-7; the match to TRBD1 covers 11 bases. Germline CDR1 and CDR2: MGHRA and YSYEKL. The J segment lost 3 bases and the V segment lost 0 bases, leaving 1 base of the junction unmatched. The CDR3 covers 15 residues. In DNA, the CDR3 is TGCGCCAGCAGCCAAGAGGGACAGGGGGGCTACGAGCAGTACTTC. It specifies CASSQEGQGGYEQYF.

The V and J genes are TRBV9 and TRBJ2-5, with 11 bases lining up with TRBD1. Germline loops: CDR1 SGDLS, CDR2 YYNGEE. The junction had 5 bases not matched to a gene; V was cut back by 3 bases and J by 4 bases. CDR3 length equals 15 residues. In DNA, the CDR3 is TGTGCCAGCAGCGCAGGACAGGGGGCAGGAGAGACCCAGTACTTC. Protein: CASSAGQGAGETQYF.

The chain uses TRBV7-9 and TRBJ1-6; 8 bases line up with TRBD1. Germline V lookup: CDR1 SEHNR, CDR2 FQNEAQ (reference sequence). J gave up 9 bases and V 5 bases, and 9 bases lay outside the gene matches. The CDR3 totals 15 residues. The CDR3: CASSPDRGVSSPLHF. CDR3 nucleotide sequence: TGTGCCAGCAGCCCAGACAGGGGAGTAAGTTCACCCCTCCACTTT.

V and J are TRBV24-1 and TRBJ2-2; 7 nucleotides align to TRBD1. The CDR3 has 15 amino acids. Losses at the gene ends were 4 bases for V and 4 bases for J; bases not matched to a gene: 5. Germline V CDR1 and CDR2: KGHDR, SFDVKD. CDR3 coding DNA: TGTGCCACCAGTGACGCCAGGGGGTTCACCGGGGAGCTGTTTTTT. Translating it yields CATSDARGFTGELFF.

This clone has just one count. CDR3 sequence (DNA): TGTGCCACCAGCAGAGTGAGGGGAGAAGATCAGCCCCAGCATTTT. Its protein is CATSRVRGEDQPQHF. This chain joins TRBV15 and TRBJ1-5, with a tentative D call TRBD1 (5 bases). The CDR3 is 15 residues long. The V end lost 1 base, the J end lost 5 bases, and 12 bases lay between the germline ends. From germline, CDR1 is LNHNV and CDR2 YYDKDF (reference sequence).

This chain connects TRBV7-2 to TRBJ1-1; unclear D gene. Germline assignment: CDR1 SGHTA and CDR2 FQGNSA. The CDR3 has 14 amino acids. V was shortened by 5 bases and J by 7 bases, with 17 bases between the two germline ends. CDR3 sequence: CASSAERKPVEAFF. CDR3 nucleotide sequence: TGTGCCAGCAGCGCAGAGAGAAAACCGGTTGAAGCTTTCTTT.

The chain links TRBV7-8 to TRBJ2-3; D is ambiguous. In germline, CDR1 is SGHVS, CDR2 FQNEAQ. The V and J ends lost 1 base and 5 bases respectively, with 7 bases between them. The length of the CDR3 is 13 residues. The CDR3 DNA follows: TGTGCCAGCAGCTTAGAACAGCAAGATACGCAGTATTTT. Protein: CASSLEQQDTQYF.

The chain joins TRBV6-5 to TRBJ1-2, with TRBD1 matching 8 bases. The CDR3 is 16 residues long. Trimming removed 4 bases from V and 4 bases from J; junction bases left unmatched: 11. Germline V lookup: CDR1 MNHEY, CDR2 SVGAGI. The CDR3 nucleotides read TGTGCCAGCAGTTCGACGGGCGGACAGGGTGCCTATGGCTACACCTTC. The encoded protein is CASSSTGGQGAYGYTF.

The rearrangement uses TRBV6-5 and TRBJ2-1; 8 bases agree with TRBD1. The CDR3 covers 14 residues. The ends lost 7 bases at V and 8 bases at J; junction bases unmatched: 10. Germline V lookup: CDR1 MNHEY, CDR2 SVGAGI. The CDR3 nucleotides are TGTGCCAGCAATCAGGACAGGGCTAGCCATGAGCAGTTCTTC. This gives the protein CASNQDRASHEQFF.

DNA for the CDR3: TGCGCCAGCAGCTCGACAGGGTCCGATGGCTACACCTTC. Protein product: CASSSTGSDGYTF. The chain carries TRBV5-1 and TRBJ1-2; 7 bases agree with TRBD1. Germline trimming cut 3 bases from V and 6 bases from J; bases unmatched to any gene: 5. Germline assignment: CDR1 SGHRS and CDR2 YFSETQ. The CDR3 extends over 13 amino acids. Using reference TRBV5-1 and TRBJ1-2 for the parts outside the CDR3, the full variable domain is KAGVTQTPRYLIKTRGQQVTLSCSPISGHRSVSWYQQTPGQGLQFLFEYFSETQRNKGNFPGRFSGRQFSNSRSEMNVSTLELGDSALYLCASSSTGSDGYTFGSGTRLTVV.

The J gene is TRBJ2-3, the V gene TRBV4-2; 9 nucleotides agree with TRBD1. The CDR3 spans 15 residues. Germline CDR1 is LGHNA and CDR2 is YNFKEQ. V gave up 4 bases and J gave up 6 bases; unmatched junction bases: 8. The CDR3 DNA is TGTGCCAGCAGCCGGGGACAGGGTCCGAAGGATACGCAGTATTTT. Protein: CASSRGQGPKDTQYF.

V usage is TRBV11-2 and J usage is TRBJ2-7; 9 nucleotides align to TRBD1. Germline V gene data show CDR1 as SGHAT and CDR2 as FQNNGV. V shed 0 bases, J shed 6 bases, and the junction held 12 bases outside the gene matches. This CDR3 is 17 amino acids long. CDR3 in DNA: TGTGCCAGCAGCTTAGACGGACAGGGGAGGATTATTGGCGAGCAGTACTTC. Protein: CASSLDGQGRIIGEQYF.

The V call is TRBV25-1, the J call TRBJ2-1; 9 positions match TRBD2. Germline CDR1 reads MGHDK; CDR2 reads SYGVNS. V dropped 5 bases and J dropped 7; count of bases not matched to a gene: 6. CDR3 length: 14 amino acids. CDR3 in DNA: TGTGCCAGCAGTTTAGCGGGGGCCTGGAATGAGCAGTTCTTC. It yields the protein CASSLAGAWNEQFF.

In DNA form, the CDR3 reads TGTGCCAGCAGCTGGGGGCGGACAGGAGTAAATTCACCCCTCCACTTT. Its protein is CASSWGRTGVNSPLHF. This sequence joins TRBV13 and TRBJ1-6, with TRBD1 matching over 7 bases. J gave up 7 bases and V 4 bases, and 10 bases lay outside the gene matches. This CDR3 is 16 amino acids long. Germline-derived CDR1 and CDR2 are PRHDT and FYEKMQ (reference sequence).

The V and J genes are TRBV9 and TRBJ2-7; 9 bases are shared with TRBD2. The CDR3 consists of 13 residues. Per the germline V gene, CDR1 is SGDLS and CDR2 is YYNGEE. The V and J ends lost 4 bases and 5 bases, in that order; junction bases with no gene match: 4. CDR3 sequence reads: CASSSGTSHEQYF. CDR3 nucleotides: TGTGCCAGCAGCTCCGGGACTAGCCACGAGCAGTACTTC.

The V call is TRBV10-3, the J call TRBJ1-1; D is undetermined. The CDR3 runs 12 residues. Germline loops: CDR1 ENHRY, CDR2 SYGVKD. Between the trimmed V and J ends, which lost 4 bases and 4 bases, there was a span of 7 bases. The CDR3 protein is CAISVGLTEAFF. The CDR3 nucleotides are TGTGCCATCAGTGTCGGCCTCACTGAAGCTTTCTTT.

The CDR3 nucleotides are TGTGCCACCAGCAGGGATGCTGAAGCTTTCTTT. This codes for CATSRDAEAFF. The chain uses TRBV15 and TRBJ1-1; no clear D. This CDR3 contains 11 residues. Germline V gene data show CDR1 as LNHNV and CDR2 as YYDKDF (reference sequence). V was clipped by 3 bases and J by 6 bases, with 5 bases between them.